The rows below give T cell receptor beta chains drawn from one sample of a study of T-cell reconstitution after alpha-beta-depleted transplantation in children. TCRdb itself ran the PCR reads through MiXCR, one entry per CDR3 protein. This sample has fewer than 550,000 distinct CDR3 sequences, with approximately 11% found just once. Here the sequenced sample was PBMCs from the stem cell graft donor, taken from the stem cell graft. All receptors derive from a human donor who donated a stem cell graft to a child with acute myeloid leukemia. Both conserved end residues are part of each CDR3. The D gene is left open where the match is weak. The listing skips clone size in some rows; elsewhere it reads once, few, many or a size class.

J gene,clone size,V gene,D gene,CDR3 protein,CDR3 DNA
TRBJ2-7,few,TRBV21-1,.,CASSKRLAGSTYEQYF,TGTGCCAGCAGCAAAAGACTAGCGGGGAGTACCTACGAGCAGTACTTC
TRBJ2-3,few,TRBV5-6,TRBD1,CASDRRDREKDTQYF,TGTGCCAGCGATCGTCGGGACAGGGAAAAAGATACGCAGTATTTT
TRBJ2-6,many,TRBV18,.,CASSPDSGANVLTF,TGTGCCAGCTCACCAGACTCTGGGGCCAACGTCCTGACTTTC
TRBJ2-1,many,TRBV28,TRBD2,CASSSQTSGWYNEQFF,TGTGCCAGCAGTTCCCAGACTAGCGGGTGGTACAATGAGCAGTTCTTC
TRBJ2-7,.,TRBV7-8,.,CASTHLGGGRDEQYF,TGTGCCAGCACCCACCTTGGAGGGGGACGTGACGAGCAGTACTTC
TRBJ2-1,.,TRBV7-2,.,CASSLARENNEQFF,TGTGCCAGCAGCTTAGCGAGGGAAAACAATGAGCAGTTCTTC
TRBJ2-7,many,TRBV5-1,.,CASSSGQGYEQYF,TGCGCCAGCAGCTCGGGACAAGGCTACGAGCAGTACTTC
TRBJ1-1,.,TRBV7-3,.,CASSSVDGAEAFF,TGTGCCAGCAGCTCCGTCGACGGGGCTGAAGCTTTCTTT
TRBJ2-3,.,TRBV18,TRBD1,CASSPGQGFADTQYF,TGTGCCAGCTCACCGGGACAGGGTTTCGCAGATACGCAGTATTTT
TRBJ2-2,many,TRBV12-3/TRBV12-4,.,CASSFRVTGELFF,TGTGCCAGCAGTTTTAGGGTCACCGGGGAGCTGTTTTTT
TRBJ1-4,.,TRBV12-3/TRBV12-4,TRBD1,CASSPSGTGGRKLFF,TGTGCCAGCTCTCCTTCCGGGACAGGGGGAAGAAAACTGTTTTTT
TRBJ2-7,many,TRBV20-1,.,CSASLDSGYEQYF,TGCAGTGCTAGCTTGGACAGCGGATACGAGCAGTACTTC
TRBJ1-2,few,TRBV5-1,.,CASSLSGQNYGYTF,TGCGCCAGCAGCTTGTCCGGACAGAACTATGGCTACACCTTC
TRBJ2-2,few,TRBV21-1,.,CASSKAHGGANTGELFF,TGTGCCAGCAGCAAAGCGCATGGGGGTGCGAACACCGGGGAGCTGTTTTTT
TRBJ2-6,many,TRBV11-1,TRBD1,CASSARDRGRVGANVLTF,TGTGCCAGCAGCGCCAGGGACAGGGGACGGGTCGGGGCCAACGTCCTGACTTTC
TRBJ1-1,few,TRBV5-1,.,CASSLGRGGDTEAFF,TGCGCCAGCAGCTTGGGTAGGGGAGGTGACACTGAAGCTTTCTTT
TRBJ1-4,.,TRBV7-8,.,CASSPQMPGWAGSGEKLFF,TGTGCCAGCAGCCCACAAATGCCGGGGTGGGCAGGGTCTGGGGAAAAACTGTTTTTT
TRBJ2-1,.,TRBV10-3,.,CAIGGFNNEQFF,TGTGCCATCGGGGGGTTCAACAATGAGCAGTTCTTC
TRBJ2-7,.,TRBV6-2/TRBV6-3,.,CASSYLSEQYF,TGTGCCAGCAGTTATCTAAGCGAGCAGTACTTC
TRBJ1-6,few,TRBV5-1,.,CASSFRGQGSYNSPLHF,TGCGCCAGCAGCTTTAGGGGTCAGGGCTCCTATAATTCACCCCTCCACTTT
TRBJ1-4,.,TRBV12-3/TRBV12-4,TRBD1,CASSYLGTEVNEKLFF,TGTGCCAGCAGCTACCTAGGGACAGAAGTTAATGAAAAACTGTTTTTT
TRBJ1-5,.,TRBV20-1,.,CSGGGGFLQPQHF,TGCAGTGGCGGCGGGGGGTTTCTGCAGCCCCAGCATTTT
TRBJ2-3,few,TRBV5-6,TRBD2,CASGRGGRTDTQYF,TGTGCCAGCGGTCGGGGGGGTCGCACAGATACGCAGTATTTT
TRBJ2-3,.,TRBV4-1,.,CASSQDKERTQYF,TGCGCCAGCAGCCAAGACAAAGAACGGACGCAGTATTTT
TRBJ2-5,few,TRBV7-2,.,CASSSKQETQYF,TGTGCCAGCAGCTCAAAGCAAGAGACCCAGTACTTC
TRBJ2-1,few,TRBV2,TRBD2,CASRGLAGKNEQFF,TGTGCCAGCCGGGGACTAGCGGGCAAGAATGAGCAGTTCTTC
TRBJ2-2,.,TRBV18,TRBD2,CASSPTLSGRNTGELFF,TGTGCCAGCTCACCCACCCTTAGCGGGAGGAACACCGGGGAGCTGTTTTTT
TRBJ2-3,.,TRBV5-1,.,CASSRRGGSGPTDTQYF,TGCGCCAGCAGCCGCAGGGGTGGATCGGGACCCACAGATACGCAGTATTTT
TRBJ2-5,few,TRBV7-2,.,CASSLQLGTIQETQYF,TGTGCCAGCAGCTTACAACTAGGGACGATTCAAGAGACCCAGTACTTC
TRBJ1-1,many,TRBV20-1,.,CSARTPYTEAFF,TGCAGTGCTAGGACCCCGTACACTGAAGCTTTCTTT
TRBJ2-3,.,TRBV5-1,TRBD2,CASSRGTSGGADTQYF,TGCGCCAGCAGCCGGGGAACTAGCGGGGGGGCAGATACGCAGTATTTT
TRBJ2-4,few,TRBV20-1,.,CSAGGNIQYF,TGCAGTGCTGGGGGAAACATTCAGTACTTC
TRBJ2-4,few,TRBV6-1,.,CASSVQSIQYF,TGTGCCAGCAGTGTCCAGTCCATTCAGTACTTC
TRBJ1-5,.,TRBV20-1,TRBD1,CSARVLDRVSNQPQHF,TGCAGTGCTAGAGTCCTAGACAGGGTGAGCAATCAGCCCCAGCATTTT
TRBJ2-3,many,TRBV7-2,.,CASFPSDTDTQYF,TGTGCCAGCTTCCCTAGCGACACAGATACGCAGTATTTT
TRBJ2-3,few,TRBV5-1,.,CASSPTVPSTDTQYF,TGCGCCAGCAGCCCGACTGTACCTAGCACAGATACGCAGTATTTT
TRBJ2-3,.,TRBV5-4,.,CASKRWGAPDTQYF,TGTGCCAGCAAGAGGTGGGGCGCCCCAGATACGCAGTATTTT
TRBJ2-3,few,TRBV18,.,CASSPLRTELTDTQYF,TGTGCCAGCTCACCCCTGAGGACGGAGCTAACAGATACGCAGTATTTT
TRBJ2-3,few,TRBV6-1,.,CASSVRSGTSTDTQYF,TGTGCCAGCAGTGTACGCAGCGGAACTAGCACAGATACGCAGTATTTT
TRBJ2-5,few,TRBV29-1,.,CSVVEQFQETQYF,TGCAGCGTTGTAGAACAGTTCCAAGAGACCCAGTACTTC
TRBJ2-1,many,TRBV6-6,TRBD2,CASRRTSLSYNEQFF,TGTGCCAGCAGGAGGACTAGCCTCTCCTACAATGAGCAGTTCTTC
TRBJ2-2,few,TRBV7-8,.,CASTHTRDTGELFF,TGTGCCAGCACCCATACCAGGGATACCGGGGAGCTGTTTTTT
TRBJ2-1,many,TRBV10-3,.,CAISEDSEGLNNEQFF,TGTGCCATCAGCGAGGACAGCGAGGGACTTAACAATGAGCAGTTCTTC
TRBJ1-1,.,TRBV5-6,TRBD1,CASSRTGGSNTEAFF,TGTGCCAGCAGTAGAACAGGGGGCTCGAACACTGAAGCTTTCTTT
TRBJ2-7,few,TRBV29-1,.,CSVGNGDYEQYF,TGCAGCGTTGGAAACGGGGACTACGAGCAGTACTTC
TRBJ1-5,many,TRBV12-3/TRBV12-4,.,CASRYSWGASNQPQHF,TGTGCCAGCAGGTACTCTTGGGGGGCTAGCAATCAGCCCCAGCATTTT